Each of the 9 T cell receptor beta chains below was sequenced from the same sample in a study of T cell responses to AZD1222 COVID-19 vaccine. Assay used: immunoSEQ multiplex PCR; TCRdb lists only in-frame clones, some missing. This table has under 200,000 clones, around nine tenths appearing once. The input for sequencing was peripheral blood, taken on day 0 of AZD1222 vaccination. The receptors originated from an adult in good health.

V usage is TRBV10-3 and J usage is TRBJ1-3; D gene ambiguous. Per germline, CDR1 ENHRY and CDR2 SYGVKD. The CDR3 is 15 residues long. Trimming took off 0 bases at V and 0 bases at J, with 6 bases between the two ends. The CDR3 DNA reads as TGTGCCATCAGTGAGTCGGCGACCTCTGGAAACACCATATATTTT. This encodes CAISESATSGNTIYF.

V usage is TRBV28 and J usage is TRBJ1-2; D not certain. Trimming left V 3 bases short and J 5 bases short, with 16 bases between. Per the germline V gene, CDR1 is MDHEN and CDR2 is SYDVKM. This CDR3 region has 15 residues. CDR3 sequence: CASSFSHRLRYGYTF. The CDR3 bases are TGTGCCAGCAGTTTTTCACACAGACTTCGGTATGGCTACACCTTC.

This chain joins TRBV5-1 and TRBJ2-1, with 9 bases that match TRBD2. After removal of 5 bases from V and 0 bases from J, the junction contained 6 bases not matched to a gene. The CDR3 runs to 16 residues. Germline CDR1 is SGHRS and CDR2 is YFSETQ. As DNA, the CDR3 is TGCGCCAGCAGTCTAGCGGGATGGAGCTCCTACAATGAGCAGTTCTTC. It specifies CASSLAGWSSYNEQFF.

The V call is TRBV4-1, the J call TRBJ1-2; D is possibly TRBD1 (5 bases). V lost 1 base and J 8 bases, leaving 17 bases between the germline ends. CDR1 is MGHRA and CDR2 is YSYEKL in the germline V gene. There are 15 residues in the CDR3. The CDR3 sequence is CASSQAFPGVRGYTF. CDR3 nucleotides: TGCGCCAGCAGCCAAGCGTTTCCGGGGGTACGGGGCTACACCTTC.

Details on this clone: Additional DNA sequences in this sample encode the identical CDR3. This chain links TRBV9 with TRBJ1-2, with no clear D. Deletions cut 4 bases from V and 0 bases from J, with 7 bases between. The length of the CDR3 is 13 residues. CDR1 is SGDLS and CDR2 is YYNGEE in the germline V gene. The CDR3, as DNA: TGTGCCAGCAGCCCGACTACTAACTATGGCTACACCTTC. Translated: CASSPTTNYGYTF.

This rearrangement joins TRBV28 to TRBJ1-5, with D possibly being TRBD1 (6 bases). In germline, CDR1 is MDHEN, CDR2 SYDVKM. V gave up 6 bases and J gave up 6 bases, with 18 bases separating them. This CDR3 region has 15 residues. CDR3: CASSPRRGGSQPQHF. CDR3 coding DNA: TGTGCCAGCAGCCCCAGACGAGGGGGAAGTCAGCCCCAGCATTTT.

V usage is TRBV24-1 and J usage is TRBJ2-2; no firm D call. The CDR3 contains 15 residues. The germline gives CDR1 KGHDR, CDR2 SFDVKD. Trimming shortened V by 6 bases and J by 3 bases, and 13 bases separated the two germline ends. The CDR3 sequence is CATSPPTTYTGELFF. Written as DNA, the CDR3 is TGTGCCACCAGTCCCCCGACAACGTACACCGGGGAGCTGTTTTTT.

The chain recombines TRBV27 with TRBJ1-5, with 9 bases identical to TRBD1. J gave up 0 bases and V 7 bases, and 22 bases lay outside the gene matches. Germline lookup yields CDR1 MNHEY and CDR2 SMNVEV (reference sequence). The length of the CDR3 is 21 residues. For the CDR3, the DNA is TGTGCCAGCACCCTGGATCGACCCGGGACAGGGCAACCTTATAGCAATCAGCCCCAGCATTTT. It encodes CASTLDRPGTGQPYSNQPQHF.

CDR3 nucleotides: TGCGCCAGCAGCTTGGGGCGGGGGGGCCAGGATACGCAGTATTTT. Amino acids: CASSLGRGGQDTQYF. This chain connects TRBV5-1 to TRBJ2-3; 9 bases map to TRBD2. The CDR3 consists of 15 residues. The germline V gene has CDR1 SGHRS and CDR2 YFSETQ. The junction had 5 bases not matched to a gene; V was cut back by 0 bases and J by 6 bases.